This T cell receptor beta chain was documented in a study of glioma-infiltrating T cells. V lost 4 bases and J 5 bases, leaving 21 bases between the germline ends. CDR3 length: 16 amino acids. From germline, CDR1 is MNHEY and CDR2 SMNVEV (reference sequence). The iRepertoire nested amplicon-rescue multiplex PCR amplified TCR alpha and beta CDR3s from RNA. Tissue mRNA or PBMC total RNA, about 85-400 ng, went into one-step reverse transcription and amplification. One entry per CDR3 protein results from TCRdb running MiXCR on the multiplex PCR reads. The table records 300,000 to 400,000 distinct CDR3 sequences, approximately 42% of them present only once.

Material for sequencing was glioma tissue, nonneoplastic brain tissue, or PBMCs (not recorded which). The chain is built from TRBV27 and TRBJ2-7; D is perhaps TRBD1 (5 bases). The TCR comes from a human donor with low-grade glioma or glioblastoma, undergoing nonglioma brain surgery, or in good health (not recorded which). CDR3 DNA: TGTGCCAGCAGTTCCCCAGCCTGGGCAGGGCCCCACGAGCAGTACTTC. Translation gives CASSSPAWAGPHEQYF.